The 6 T cell receptor beta chains presented below share a single source sample, sequenced in a study of T cell changes during pregnancy in multiple sclerosis. The repertoire was sequenced with immunoSEQ multiplex PCR; TCRdb's copy has only in-frame clones and lacks some. The sample records tens of thousands of clones, about 89% being singletons. The sample in question was CD4+ T cells from peripheral blood mononuclear cells, obtained before pregnancy. The receptors were sampled from a female donor with multiple sclerosis, enrolled in a pregnancy study.

This chain joins TRBV19 and TRBJ2-1; 9 positions agree with TRBD1. Germline V lookup: CDR1 LNHDA, CDR2 SQIVND (reference sequence). The CDR3 length is 15 residues. After removal of 3 bases from V and 7 bases from J, the junction contained 7 bases not matched to a gene. The CDR3 nucleotides are TGTGCCAGTAGTATCCACAGGGGGCAACGAAATGAGCAGTTCTTC. Its protein product is CASSIHRGQRNEQFF.

V is TRBV4-1 and J is TRBJ2-1; 10 nucleotides match TRBD1. The V and J ends lost 3 bases and 4 bases, in that order; junction bases with no gene match: 9. The V gene's germline CDR1 is MGHRA and CDR2 YSYEKL. The CDR3 consists of 17 residues. The CDR3 sequence: CASSQEMTGGAYNEQFF. The CDR3 region has the DNA TGCGCCAGCAGCCAGGAAATGACAGGGGGCGCGTACAATGAGCAGTTCTTC.

The chain uses TRBV5-5 and TRBJ2-3; possibly TRBD2 for D (6 bases). The V and J ends lost 9 bases and 2 bases respectively, with 16 bases between them. The length of the CDR3 is 14 residues. The germline CDR1 and CDR2 sequences are SGHKS and YYEKEE (reference sequence). The CDR3 loop reads CATLRGPSTDTQYF. The CDR3, as DNA: TGTGCCACGTTGCGGGGCCCGTCCACAGATACGCAGTATTTT. The whole variable domain, remainder taken from reference TRBV5-5 and TRBJ2-3, is DAGVTQSPTHLIKTRGQQVTLRCSPISGHKSVSWYQQVLGQGPQFIFQYYEKEERGRGNFPDRFSARQFPNYSSELNVNALLLGDSALYLCATLRGPSTDTQYFGPGTRLTVL.

This clone is a singleton in its sample. V and J are TRBV5-1 and TRBJ2-7; tentative D call: TRBD2 (6 bases). Looked up from germline, CDR1 is SGHRS and CDR2 is YFSETQ. Between the trimmed V and J ends, which lost 1 base and 5 bases, there was a span of 16 bases. This CDR3 region has 15 residues. CDR3 loop: CASSLSGGTGHEQYF. DNA of the CDR3: TGCGCCAGCAGCTTGTCCGGGGGTACGGGTCACGAGCAGTACTTC.

This sequence joins TRBV18 and TRBJ2-7; possibly TRBD1 or TRBD2 for D (6 bases each). This CDR3 comprises 14 residues. V gave up 8 bases and J gave up 0 bases, with 14 bases separating them. The germline V gene encodes CDR1 KGHSH and CDR2 LQKENI. As DNA, the CDR3 is TGTGCCAGCACACGGGGGCCCGCCTCCTACGAGCAGTACTTC. Protein: CASTRGPASYEQYF. The full variable domain, rest sourced from reference TRBV18 and TRBJ2-7, is NAGVMQNPRHLVRRRGQEARLRCSPMKGHSHVYWYRQLPEEGLKFMVYLQKENIIDESGMPKERFSAEFPKEGPSILRIQQVVRGDSAAYFCASTRGPASYEQYFGPGTRLTVT.

This sequence joins TRBV6-6 and TRBJ2-1; D might be TRBD2 (6 bases). The CDR3 is made up of 14 amino acids. V lost 7 bases, J lost 8 bases, and 18 bases lay in between. The germline gives CDR1 MNHNY, CDR2 SVGAGI (reference sequence). In DNA, the CDR3 is TGTGCCAGCACCCTGGAGCGGAAGCGGGATGAGCAGTTCTTC. It specifies CASTLERKRDEQFF.